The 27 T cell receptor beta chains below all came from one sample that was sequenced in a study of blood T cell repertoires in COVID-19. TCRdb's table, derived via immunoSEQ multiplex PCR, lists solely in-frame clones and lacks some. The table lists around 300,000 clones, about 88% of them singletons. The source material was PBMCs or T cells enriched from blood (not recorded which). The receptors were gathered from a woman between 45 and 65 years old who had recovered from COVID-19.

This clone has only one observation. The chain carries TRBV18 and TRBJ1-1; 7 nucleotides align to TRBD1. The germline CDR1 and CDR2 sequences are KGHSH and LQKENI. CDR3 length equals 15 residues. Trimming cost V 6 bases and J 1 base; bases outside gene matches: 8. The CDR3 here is CASSPDRAGNTEAFF. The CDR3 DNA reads TGTGCCAGCTCGCCTGACAGGGCAGGGAACACTGAAGCTTTCTTT.

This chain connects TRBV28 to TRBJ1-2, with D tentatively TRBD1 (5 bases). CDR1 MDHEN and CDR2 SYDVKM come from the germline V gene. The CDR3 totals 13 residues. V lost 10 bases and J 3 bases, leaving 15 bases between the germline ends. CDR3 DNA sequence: TGTGCCATCTCAGGGATTGTGGACTATGGCTACACCTTC. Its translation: CAISGIVDYGYTF.

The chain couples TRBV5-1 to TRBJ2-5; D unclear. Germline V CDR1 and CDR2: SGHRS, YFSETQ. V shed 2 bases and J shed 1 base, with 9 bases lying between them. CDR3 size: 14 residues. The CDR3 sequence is CASSFTAAQETQYF. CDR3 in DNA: TGCGCCAGCAGCTTTACGGCGGCCCAAGAGACCCAGTACTTC.

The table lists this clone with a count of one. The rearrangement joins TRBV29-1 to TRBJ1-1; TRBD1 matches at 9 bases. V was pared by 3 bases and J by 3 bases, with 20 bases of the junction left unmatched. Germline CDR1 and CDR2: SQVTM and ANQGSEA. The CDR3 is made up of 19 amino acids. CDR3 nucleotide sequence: TGCAGCGTTGAGACGAAAAGGTCTAGGGGGACAGGGTTCCACACTGAAGCTTTCTTT. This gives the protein CSVETKRSRGTGFHTEAFF.

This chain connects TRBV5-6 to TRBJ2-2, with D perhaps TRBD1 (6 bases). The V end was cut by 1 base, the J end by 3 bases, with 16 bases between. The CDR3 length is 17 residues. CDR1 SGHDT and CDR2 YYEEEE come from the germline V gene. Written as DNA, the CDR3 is TGTGCCAGCAGCTTGCGGGGTTGGGGGCCTTACACCGGGGAGCTGTTTTTT. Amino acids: CASSLRGWGPYTGELFF.

CDR3 coding DNA: TGTGCCACCAGCAGAGGGACGGACAGGAACGAGCAGTACTTC. This codes for CATSRGTDRNEQYF. The J gene is TRBJ2-7, the V gene TRBV15; 7 positions agree with TRBD1. J lost 5 bases, V lost 1 base, and 5 bases had no gene match. The CDR3 sequence is 14 residues long. Germline V gives CDR1 LNHNV, CDR2 YYDKDF (reference sequence).

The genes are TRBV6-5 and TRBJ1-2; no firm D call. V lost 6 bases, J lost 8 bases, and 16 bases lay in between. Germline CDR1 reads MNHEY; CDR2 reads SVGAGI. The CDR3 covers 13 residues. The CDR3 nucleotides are TGTGCCAGCAGCCGGGAACAGAAGCACGGCTACACCTTC. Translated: CASSREQKHGYTF.

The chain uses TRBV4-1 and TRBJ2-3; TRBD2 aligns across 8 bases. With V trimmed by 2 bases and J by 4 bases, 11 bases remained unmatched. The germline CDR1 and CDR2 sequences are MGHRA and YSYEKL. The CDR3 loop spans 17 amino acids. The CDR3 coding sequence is TGCGCCAGCAGCCAACCCCCGGGACTAGAGGGTGCAGATACGCAGTATTTT. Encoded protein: CASSQPPGLEGADTQYF.

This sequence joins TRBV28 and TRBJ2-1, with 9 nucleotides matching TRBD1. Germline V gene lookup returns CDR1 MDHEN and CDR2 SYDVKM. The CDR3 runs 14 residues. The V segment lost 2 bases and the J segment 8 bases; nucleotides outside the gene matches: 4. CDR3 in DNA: TGTGCCAGCAGTTTAGCGGACAGGGGATATGAGCAGTTCTTC. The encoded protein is CASSLADRGYEQFF. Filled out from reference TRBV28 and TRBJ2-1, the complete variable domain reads DVKVTQSSRYLVKRTGEKVFLECVQDMDHENMFWYRQDPGLGLRLIYFSYDVKMKEKGDIPEGYSVSREKKERFSLILESASTNQTSMYLCASSLADRGYEQFFGPGTRLTVL.

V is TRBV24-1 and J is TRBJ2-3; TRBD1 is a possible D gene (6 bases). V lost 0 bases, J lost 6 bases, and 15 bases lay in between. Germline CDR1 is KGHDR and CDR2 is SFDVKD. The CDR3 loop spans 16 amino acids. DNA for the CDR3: TGTGCCACCAGTGATTTGGGACAGCTTGGCATCGATACGCAGTATTTT. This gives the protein CATSDLGQLGIDTQYF.

CDR3 amino acids: CASSPHETGYEQYF. CDR3 nucleotides: TGCGCCAGCAGCCCTCATGAAACGGGCTACGAGCAGTACTTC. The gene calls are TRBV4-1 and TRBJ2-7; D is unclear. The CDR3 covers 14 residues. The germline CDR1 and CDR2 sequences are MGHRA and YSYEKL. Deletions cut 4 bases from V and 3 bases from J, with 13 bases between.

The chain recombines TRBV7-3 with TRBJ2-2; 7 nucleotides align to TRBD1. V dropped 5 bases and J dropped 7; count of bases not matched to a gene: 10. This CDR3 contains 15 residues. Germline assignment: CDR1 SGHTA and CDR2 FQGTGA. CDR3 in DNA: TGTGCCAGCAGCCAAGACAGGGCGTGGGGCGGGGAGCTGTTTTTT. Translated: CASSQDRAWGGELFF.

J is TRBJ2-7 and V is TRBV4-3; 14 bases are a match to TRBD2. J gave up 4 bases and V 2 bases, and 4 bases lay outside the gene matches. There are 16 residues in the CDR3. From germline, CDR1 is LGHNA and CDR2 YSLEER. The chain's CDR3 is CASSQRLAGGPYEQYF. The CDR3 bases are TGCGCCAGCAGCCAACGACTAGCGGGAGGGCCTTACGAGCAGTACTTC.

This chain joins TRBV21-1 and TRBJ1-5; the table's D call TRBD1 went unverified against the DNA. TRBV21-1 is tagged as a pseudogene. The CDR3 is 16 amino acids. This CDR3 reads CASSPIGQGPNQPQHF. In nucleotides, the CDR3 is TGTGCCAGCAGCCCGATTGGACAGGGCCCCAATCAGCCCCAGCATTTT.

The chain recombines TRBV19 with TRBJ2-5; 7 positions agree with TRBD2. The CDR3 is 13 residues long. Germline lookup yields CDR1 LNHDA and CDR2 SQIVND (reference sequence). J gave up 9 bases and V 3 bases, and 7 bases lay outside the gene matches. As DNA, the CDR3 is TGTGCCAGTAGTATGTCCCGGGGGGACCCCCAGTACTTC. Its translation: CASSMSRGDPQYF.

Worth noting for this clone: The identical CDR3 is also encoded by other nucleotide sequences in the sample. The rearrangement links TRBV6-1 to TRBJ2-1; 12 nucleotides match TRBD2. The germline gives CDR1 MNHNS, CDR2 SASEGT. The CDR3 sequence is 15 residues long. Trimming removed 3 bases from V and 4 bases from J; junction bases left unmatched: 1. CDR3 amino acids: CASSEGLAGYNEQFF. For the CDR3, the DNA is TGTGCCAGCAGTGAGGGACTAGCGGGTTACAATGAGCAGTTCTTC.

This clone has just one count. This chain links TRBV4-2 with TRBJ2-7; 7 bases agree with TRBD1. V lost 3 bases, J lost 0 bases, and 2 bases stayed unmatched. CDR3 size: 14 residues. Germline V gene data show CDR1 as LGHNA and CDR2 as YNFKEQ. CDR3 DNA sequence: TGTGCCAGCAGCCATGGGGACAGCTCCTACGAGCAGTACTTC. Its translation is CASSHGDSSYEQYF.

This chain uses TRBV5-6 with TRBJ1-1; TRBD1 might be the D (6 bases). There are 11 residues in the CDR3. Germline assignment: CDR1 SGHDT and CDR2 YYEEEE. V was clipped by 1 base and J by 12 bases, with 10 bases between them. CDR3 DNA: TGTGCCAGCAGCTTGCACAGGGATACTTTCTTT. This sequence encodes CASSLHRDTFF.

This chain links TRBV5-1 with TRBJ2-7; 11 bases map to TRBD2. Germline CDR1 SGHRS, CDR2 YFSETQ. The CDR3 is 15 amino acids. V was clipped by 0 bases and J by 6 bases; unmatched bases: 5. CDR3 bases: TGCGCCAGCAGCTTGGAACTAGCGGGAGTCGGCGAGCAGTACTTC. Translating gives CASSLELAGVGEQYF.

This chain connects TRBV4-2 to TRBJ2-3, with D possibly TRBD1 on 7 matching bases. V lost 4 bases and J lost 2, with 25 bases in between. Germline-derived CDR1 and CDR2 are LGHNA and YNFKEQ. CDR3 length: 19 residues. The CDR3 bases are TGTGCCAGCAGCCTACGCGGCTCTAGGGGCAGGGGGGACACAGATACGCAGTATTTT. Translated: CASSLRGSRGRGDTDTQYF.

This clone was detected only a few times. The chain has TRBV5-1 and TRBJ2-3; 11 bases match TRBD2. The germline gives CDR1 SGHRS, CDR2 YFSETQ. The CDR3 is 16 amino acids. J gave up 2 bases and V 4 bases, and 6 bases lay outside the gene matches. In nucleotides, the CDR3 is TGCGCCAGCAGCATTCTAGCGGGAGGCGCCACAGATACGCAGTATTTT. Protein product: CASSILAGGATDTQYF.

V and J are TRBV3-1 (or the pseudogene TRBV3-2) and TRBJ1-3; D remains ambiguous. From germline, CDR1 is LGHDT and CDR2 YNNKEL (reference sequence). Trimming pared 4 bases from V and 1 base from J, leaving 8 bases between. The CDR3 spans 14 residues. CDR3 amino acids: CASSPGRSGNTIYF. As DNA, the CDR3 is TGTGCCAGCAGCCCCGGGAGGTCTGGAAACACCATATATTTT.

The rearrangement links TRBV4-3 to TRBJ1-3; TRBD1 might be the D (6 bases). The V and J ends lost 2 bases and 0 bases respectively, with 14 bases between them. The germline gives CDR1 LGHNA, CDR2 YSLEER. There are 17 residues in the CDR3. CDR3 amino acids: CASSQKFGQHSGNTIYF. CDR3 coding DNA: TGCGCCAGCAGCCAAAAATTCGGACAGCACTCTGGAAACACCATATATTTT.

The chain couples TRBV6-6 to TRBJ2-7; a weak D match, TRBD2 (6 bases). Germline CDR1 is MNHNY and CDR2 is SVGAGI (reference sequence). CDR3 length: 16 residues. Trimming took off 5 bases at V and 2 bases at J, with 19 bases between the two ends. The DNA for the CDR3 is TGTGCCAGCAGTCGATCTCGCGGGACCTCCCCCTACGAGCAGTACTTC. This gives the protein CASSRSRGTSPYEQYF.

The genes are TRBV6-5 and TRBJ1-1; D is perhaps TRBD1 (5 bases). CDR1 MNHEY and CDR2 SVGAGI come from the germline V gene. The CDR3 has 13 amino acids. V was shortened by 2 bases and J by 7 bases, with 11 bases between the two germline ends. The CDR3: CASSYRRGGEAFF. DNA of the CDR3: TGTGCCAGCAGTTACAGGCGGGGGGGTGAAGCTTTCTTT.

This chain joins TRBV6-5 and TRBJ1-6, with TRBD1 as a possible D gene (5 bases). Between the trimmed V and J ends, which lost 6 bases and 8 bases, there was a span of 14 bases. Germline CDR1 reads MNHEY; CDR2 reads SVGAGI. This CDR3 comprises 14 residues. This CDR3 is CASRMGQNHSPLHF. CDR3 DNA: TGTGCCAGCAGGATGGGGCAGAACCATTCACCCCTCCACTTT.

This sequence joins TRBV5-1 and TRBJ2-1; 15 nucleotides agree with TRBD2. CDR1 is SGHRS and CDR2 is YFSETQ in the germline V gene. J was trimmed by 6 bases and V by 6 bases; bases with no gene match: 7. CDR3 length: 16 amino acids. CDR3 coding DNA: TGCGCCAGCAATGGACTAGCGGGAGGGCCAGGCAATGAGCAGTTCTTC. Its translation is CASNGLAGGPGNEQFF.